This T cell receptor (beta chain) was sequenced for a study of shared T cell receptors in the human thymus (dated by TCRdb to the early 2020s). Notes on the research overall: The study examined how self-reactive, shared T-cell receptor alpha chains are generated in the human thymus.

Libraries came from the immunoSEQ multiplex PCR assay. Held by TCRdb, this immuneACCESS table contains in-frame sequences only and omits some clones. Under half of the omission traces to an unresolved V gene where checked; the cause of the rest is unknown. In this sample the table shows hundreds of thousands of clones, roughly 90% of which occur a single time. Roughly 0.0097% of the sample is taken by the ten largest. For this clone: The antigen this receptor binds is unknown. Base qualities are missing; no much larger clone stands one base away.

These data were also reused for a study on human thymus T cells. The other study reports the following: The donors were immunologically healthy infants in Finland who had open corrective cardiac surgery for congenital heart defects. Thymus tissue was collected as surgical resects that were removed during corrective cardiac surgery. Both the thymic and the peripheral blood repertoires appeared to show biased V and J gene segment usage. According to the related research, thymic TCR repertoires were highly overlapping among unrelated individuals. TCR alpha and beta repertoires from roughly 8 infant thymus samples and a few related peripheral blood samples were characterized in the study. Donor ages ranged from about 6 to 250 days, and the cohort comprised roughly 6 male and a couple of female infants. After being mechanically released from the tissue, thymocytes were kept at -70 degrees C in pellets of about 9-32 million cells. Genomic DNA was extracted from frozen cell pellets with a QIAsymphony instrument. TCRB and TCRAD loci were amplified from a standardized quantity of quality-controlled genomic DNA using the immunoSEQ multiplex PCR assay. The V(D)J region was spanned by amplicons of a length sufficient to cover the CDR3 and to identify V and J genes. Amplicon sequencing was performed on an Illumina platform through the commercial immunoSEQ service. Corrections for primer bias and sequencing errors followed previously described methods, while TCRAD and TCRB definitions were based on the IMGT database. immunoSEQ Analyzer 3.0 and VDJTools were used for repertoire analysis, which covered basic statistics, V/J segment usage, diversity estimates, rarefaction and pairwise overlap. Diversity was estimated with Chao1, ChaoE, Efron-Thisted, Shannon and inverse Simpson indices, and also on datasets down-sampled to the smallest sample. Repertoire overlap was determined by strict matching of CDR3 nucleotide sequence, V gene and J gene, and Jaccard-based multidimensional scaling clustering was applied. On average, about 730,000 unique TCRB clonotypes were obtained from thymus samples, compared with around 78,000 from blood samples.

The specimen was thymocytes. The TCR originated in a boy under two years old with a congenital heart defect. Donor details come from another sample of the same person, matched by shared clones.

The CDR3 loop reads CASTPTGGRDEQFF. The DNA sequence is TGTGCCAGTACCCCCACAGGGGGCAGGGATGAGCAGTTCTTC. Recombination connected TRBV19 to TRBJ2-1, with TRBD1 matching 9 junction bases. Trimming accounts for 7 bases at V and 8 bases at J, while the number of junction bases matched to no gene is 9. CDR1 and CDR2, looked up from the germline V gene (reference sequence), are LNHDA and SQIVND. The CDR3 starts with the cysteine, ends with the phenylalanine, and has 14 residues. Of the read, only the CDR3 DNA is kept; its 42 bases are in frame from base 1.